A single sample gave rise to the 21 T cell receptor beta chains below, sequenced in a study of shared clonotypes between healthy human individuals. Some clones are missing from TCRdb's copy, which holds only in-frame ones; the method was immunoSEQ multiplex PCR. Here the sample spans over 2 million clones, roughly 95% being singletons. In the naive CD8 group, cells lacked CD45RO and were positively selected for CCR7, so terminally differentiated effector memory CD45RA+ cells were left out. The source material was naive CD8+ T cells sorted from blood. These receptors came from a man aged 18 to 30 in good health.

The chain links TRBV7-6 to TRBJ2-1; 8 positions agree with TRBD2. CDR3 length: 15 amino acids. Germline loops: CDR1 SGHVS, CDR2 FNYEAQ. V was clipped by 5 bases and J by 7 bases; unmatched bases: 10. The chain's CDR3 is CASSVWTGGPNEQFF. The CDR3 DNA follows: TGTGCCAGCAGCGTATGGACGGGGGGGCCTAATGAGCAGTTCTTC. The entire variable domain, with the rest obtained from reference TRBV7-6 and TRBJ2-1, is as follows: GAGVSQSPRYKVTKRGQDVALRCDPISGHVSLYWYRQALGQGPEFLTYFNYEAQQDKSGLPNDRFSAERPEGSISTLTIQRTEQRDSAMYRCASSVWTGGPNEQFFGPGTRLTVL.

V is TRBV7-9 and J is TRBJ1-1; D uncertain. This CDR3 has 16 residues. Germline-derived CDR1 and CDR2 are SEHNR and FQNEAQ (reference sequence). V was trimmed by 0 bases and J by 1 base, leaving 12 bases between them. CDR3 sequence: CASSLALISANTEAFF. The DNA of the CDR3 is TGTGCCAGCAGCTTAGCGCTAATCTCAGCGAACACTGAAGCTTTCTTT.

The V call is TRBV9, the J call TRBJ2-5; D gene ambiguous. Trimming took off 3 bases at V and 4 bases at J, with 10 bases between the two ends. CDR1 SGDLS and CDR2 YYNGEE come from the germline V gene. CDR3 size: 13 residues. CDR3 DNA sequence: TGTGCCAGCAGCGAAAATTCGGGAGAGACCCAGTACTTC. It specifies CASSENSGETQYF.

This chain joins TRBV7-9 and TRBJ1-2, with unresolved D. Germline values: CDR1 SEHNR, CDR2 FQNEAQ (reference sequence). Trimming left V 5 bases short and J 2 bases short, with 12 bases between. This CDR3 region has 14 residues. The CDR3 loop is CASSAAGSNYGYTF. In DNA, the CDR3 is TGTGCCAGCAGCGCAGCGGGTTCCAACTATGGCTACACCTTC.

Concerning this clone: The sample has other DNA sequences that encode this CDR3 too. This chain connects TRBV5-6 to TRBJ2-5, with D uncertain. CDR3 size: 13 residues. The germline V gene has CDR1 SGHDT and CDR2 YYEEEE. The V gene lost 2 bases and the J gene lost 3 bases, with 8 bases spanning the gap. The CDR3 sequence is CASSLDPEETQYF. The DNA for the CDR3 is TGTGCCAGCAGCTTAGACCCAGAAGAGACCCAGTACTTC.

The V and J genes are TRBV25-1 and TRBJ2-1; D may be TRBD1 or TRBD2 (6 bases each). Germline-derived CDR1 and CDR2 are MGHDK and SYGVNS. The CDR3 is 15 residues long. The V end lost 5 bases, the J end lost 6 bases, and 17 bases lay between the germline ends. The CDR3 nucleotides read TGTGCCAGCAGTTTTACCCCGGGGGCGAGCAATGAGCAGTTCTTC. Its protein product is CASSFTPGASNEQFF.

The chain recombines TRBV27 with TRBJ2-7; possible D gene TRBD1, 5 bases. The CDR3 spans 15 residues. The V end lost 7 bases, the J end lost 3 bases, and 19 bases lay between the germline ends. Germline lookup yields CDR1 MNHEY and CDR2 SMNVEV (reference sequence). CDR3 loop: CASMDHTTDNYEQYF. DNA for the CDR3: TGTGCCAGCATGGATCATACGACAGACAACTACGAGCAGTACTTC.

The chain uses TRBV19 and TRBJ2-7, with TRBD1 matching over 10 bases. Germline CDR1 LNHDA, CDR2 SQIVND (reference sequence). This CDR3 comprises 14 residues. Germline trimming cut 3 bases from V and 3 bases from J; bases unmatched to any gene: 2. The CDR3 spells CASSMGQGIYEQYF. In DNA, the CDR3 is TGTGCCAGTAGTATGGGACAGGGGATCTACGAGCAGTACTTC.

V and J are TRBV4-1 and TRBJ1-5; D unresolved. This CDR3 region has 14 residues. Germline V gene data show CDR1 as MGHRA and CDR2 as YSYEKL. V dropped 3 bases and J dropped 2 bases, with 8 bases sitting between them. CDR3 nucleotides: TGCGCCAGCAGCCATTCGGAAGGCAATCAGCCCCAGCATTTT. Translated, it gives CASSHSEGNQPQHF.

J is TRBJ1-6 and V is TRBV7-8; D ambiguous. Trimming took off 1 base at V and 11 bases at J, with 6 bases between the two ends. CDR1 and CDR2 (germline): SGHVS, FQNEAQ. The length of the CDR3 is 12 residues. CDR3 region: CASSLGVAPLHF. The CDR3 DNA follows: TGTGCCAGCAGCTTAGGGGTAGCACCCCTCCACTTT.

CDR3 sequence (DNA): TGCGCCAGCAGCCGTCCGGGACAGGGGGCTGTGGGAGCTTTCTTT. Residues: CASSRPGQGAVGAFF. The chain carries TRBV4-1 and TRBJ1-1, with 12 positions matching TRBD1. V lost 4 bases to trimming and J lost 10 bases; unmatched junction nucleotides: 10. The CDR3 is made up of 15 amino acids. In germline, CDR1 is MGHRA, CDR2 YSYEKL.

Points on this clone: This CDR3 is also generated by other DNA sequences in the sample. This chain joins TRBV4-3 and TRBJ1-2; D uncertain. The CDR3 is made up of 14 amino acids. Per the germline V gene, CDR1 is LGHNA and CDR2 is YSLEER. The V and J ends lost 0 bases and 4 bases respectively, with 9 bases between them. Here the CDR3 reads CASSQDRGSYGYTF. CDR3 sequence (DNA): TGCGCCAGCAGCCAAGATCGAGGTAGCTATGGCTACACCTTC.

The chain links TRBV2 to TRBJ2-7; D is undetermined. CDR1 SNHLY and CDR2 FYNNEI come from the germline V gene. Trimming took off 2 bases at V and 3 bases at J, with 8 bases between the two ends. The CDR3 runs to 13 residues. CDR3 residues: CASSEYDGYEQYF. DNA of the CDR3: TGTGCCAGCAGTGAATATGACGGCTACGAGCAGTACTTC.

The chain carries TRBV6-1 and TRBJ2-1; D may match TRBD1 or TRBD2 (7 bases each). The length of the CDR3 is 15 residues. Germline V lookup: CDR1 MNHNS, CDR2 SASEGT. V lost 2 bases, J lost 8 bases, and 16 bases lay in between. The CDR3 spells CASSEIGEGADEQFF. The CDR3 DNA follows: TGTGCCAGCAGTGAAATTGGGGAGGGGGCCGATGAGCAGTTCTTC.

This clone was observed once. The CDR3 spells CASSLGPLAGNEQFF. The CDR3 bases are TGTGCCAGCAGCTTAGGCCCACTAGCGGGCAATGAGCAGTTCTTC. The V call is TRBV13, the J call TRBJ2-1, with 9 bases that match TRBD2. The germline V gene has CDR1 PRHDT and CDR2 FYEKMQ (reference sequence). The CDR3 covers 15 residues. The junction had 3 bases not matched to a gene; V was cut back by 0 bases and J by 6 bases.

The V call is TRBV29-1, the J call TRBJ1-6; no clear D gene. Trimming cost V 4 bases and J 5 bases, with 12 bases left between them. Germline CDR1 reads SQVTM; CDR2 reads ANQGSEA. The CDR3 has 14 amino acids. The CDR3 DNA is TGCAGCGTTGGTAGTAAGGGTAATAATTCACCCCTCCACTTT. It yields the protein CSVGSKGNNSPLHF.

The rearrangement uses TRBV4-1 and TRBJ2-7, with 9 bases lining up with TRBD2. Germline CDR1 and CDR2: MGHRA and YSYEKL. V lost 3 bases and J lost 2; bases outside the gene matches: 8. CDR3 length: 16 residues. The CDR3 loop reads CASSHVSGGLTYEQYF. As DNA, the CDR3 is TGCGCCAGCAGCCATGTTAGCGGGGGTCTAACCTACGAGCAGTACTTC.

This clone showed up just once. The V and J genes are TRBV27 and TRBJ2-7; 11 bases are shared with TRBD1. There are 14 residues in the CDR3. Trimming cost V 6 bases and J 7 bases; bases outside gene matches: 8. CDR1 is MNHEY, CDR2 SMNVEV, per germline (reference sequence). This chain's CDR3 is CASRPGTGGWEQYF. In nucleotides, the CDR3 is TGTGCCAGCAGGCCCGGGACAGGGGGTTGGGAGCAGTACTTC.

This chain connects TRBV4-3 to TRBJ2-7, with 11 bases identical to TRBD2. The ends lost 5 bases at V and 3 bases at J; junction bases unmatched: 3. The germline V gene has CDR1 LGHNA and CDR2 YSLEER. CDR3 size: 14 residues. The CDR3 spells CASSSGTSGYEQYF. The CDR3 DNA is TGCGCCAGCAGCTCCGGGACTAGCGGCTACGAGCAGTACTTC.

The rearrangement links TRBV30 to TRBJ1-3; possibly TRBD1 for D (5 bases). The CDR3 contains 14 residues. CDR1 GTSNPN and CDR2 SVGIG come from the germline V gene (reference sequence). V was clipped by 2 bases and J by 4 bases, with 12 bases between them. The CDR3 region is CAWSYGTHGNTIYF. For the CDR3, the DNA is TGTGCCTGGAGTTACGGGACTCACGGAAACACCATATATTTT.

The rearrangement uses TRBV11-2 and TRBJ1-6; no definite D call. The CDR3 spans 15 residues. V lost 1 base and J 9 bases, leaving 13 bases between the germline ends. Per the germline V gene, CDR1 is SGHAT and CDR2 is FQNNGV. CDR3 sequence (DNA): TGTGCCAGCAGCTTAGGGGTCCGCTCGGGTTCACCCCTCCACTTT. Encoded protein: CASSLGVRSGSPLHF.